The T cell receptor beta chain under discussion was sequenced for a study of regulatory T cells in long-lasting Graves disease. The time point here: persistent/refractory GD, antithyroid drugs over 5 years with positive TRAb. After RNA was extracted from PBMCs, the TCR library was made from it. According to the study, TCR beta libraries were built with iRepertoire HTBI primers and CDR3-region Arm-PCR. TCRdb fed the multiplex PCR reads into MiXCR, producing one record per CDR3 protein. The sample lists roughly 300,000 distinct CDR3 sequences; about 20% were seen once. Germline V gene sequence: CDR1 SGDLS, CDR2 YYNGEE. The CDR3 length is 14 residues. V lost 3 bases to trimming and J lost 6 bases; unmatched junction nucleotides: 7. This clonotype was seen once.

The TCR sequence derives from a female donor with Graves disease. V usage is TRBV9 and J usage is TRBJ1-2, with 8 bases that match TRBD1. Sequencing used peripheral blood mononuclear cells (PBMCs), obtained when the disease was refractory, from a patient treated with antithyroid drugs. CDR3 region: CASSAGQESHGYTF. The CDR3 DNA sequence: TGTGCCAGCAGCGCGGGACAGGAAAGCCATGGCTACACCTTC.